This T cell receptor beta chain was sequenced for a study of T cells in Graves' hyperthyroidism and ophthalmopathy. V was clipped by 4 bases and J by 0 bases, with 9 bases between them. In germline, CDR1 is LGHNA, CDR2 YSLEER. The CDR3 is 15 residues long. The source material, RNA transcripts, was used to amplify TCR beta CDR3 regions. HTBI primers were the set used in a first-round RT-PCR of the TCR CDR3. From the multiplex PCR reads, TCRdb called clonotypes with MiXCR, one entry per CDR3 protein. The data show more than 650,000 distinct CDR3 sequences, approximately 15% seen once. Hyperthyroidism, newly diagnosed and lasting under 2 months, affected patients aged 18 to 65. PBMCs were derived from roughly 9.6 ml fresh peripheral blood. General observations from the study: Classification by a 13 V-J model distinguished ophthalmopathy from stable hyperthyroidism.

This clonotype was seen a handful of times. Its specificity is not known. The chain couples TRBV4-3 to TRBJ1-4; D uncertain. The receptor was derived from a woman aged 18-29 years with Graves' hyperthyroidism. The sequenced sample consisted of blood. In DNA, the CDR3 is TGCGCCAGCAGCCCCGTTCCTGCAACTAATGAAAAACTGTTTTTT. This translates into CASSPVPATNEKLFF.